This T cell receptor beta chain came from a study of cytomegalovirus exposure and HLA in healthy donors. Study conclusions and caveats: There were some V segments, including TRBV6-2 and TRBV6-3, excluded as indistinguishable. Per a later analysis, HLA-associated TCR beta chains showed more clonal expansion than other, equally common TCR beta chains.

Trimming stripped 1 base from V and 5 bases from J, with 8 bases between. This CDR3 spans 13 amino acids. Germline assignment: CDR1 SGHRS and CDR2 YFSETQ. For this clone: Its target is not known.

With 60 Vbeta and 13 Jbeta primers, the PCR was carried out. Measured with immunoSEQ multiplex PCR; TCRdb has only the in-frame clones, and not every one. The sample includes about 130,000 clones, 15% to 20% seen only once; the top ten take approximately 2.9%. Sequencing used PBMCs. This TCR was sampled from a female donor in good health and CMV-seropositive. The chain joins TRBV5-1 to TRBJ2-3; TRBD1 might be the D (7 bases). The CDR3 bases are TGCGCCAGCAGCTTGCAGGGGGGAGATACGCAGTATTTT. This codes for CASSLQGGDTQYF.